This T cell receptor (beta chain) was profiled in a study of early T cells in non-severe SARS-CoV-2 infection. About the research overall: From unsorted whole blood, bulk RNA was sequenced, and the chains remained unpaired.

Individual cDNA molecules carried attached unique molecular identifiers. TCRdb ran MiXCR on the 5' RACE reads and lists one entry per CDR3 protein. The table has roughly 52,000 distinct CDR3 sequences, 8% seen once; the top ten hold about 9.4%. Germline V gives CDR1 SQVTM, CDR2 ANQGSEA. The CDR3 totals 15 residues. The J segment lost 3 bases and the V segment lost 0 bases, leaving 5 bases of the junction unmatched. Broader study findings: Matching results from VDJdb favored anti-spike CD8 responses, leaving private and CD4 specificities undetected.

This clonotype was picked up many times. The antigen is unknown. The chain employs TRBV29-1 and TRBJ1-2, with TRBD1 matching 9 bases. This TCR derives from an adult who was a healthcare worker with PCR-confirmed SARS-CoV-2 infection or an uninfected control (not recorded which). Sequenced sample: whole blood. CDR3 region: CSVEDRDRDHYGYTF. In nucleotides, the CDR3 is TGCAGCGTTGAAGATAGGGACAGGGACCACTATGGCTACACCTTC.